This T cell receptor beta chain stems from a study of blood T cell repertoires in COVID-19 (dated by TCRdb to between 2020 and 2021). Regarding the complete study: The collaborator samples originated in the United States, Italy and Spain and spanned the acute and convalescent phases of COVID-19. Subjects who had been exposed to COVID-19, were actively infected with it, or had recovered from it provided the deeply sampled blood TCRbeta repertoires that made up the dataset. The samples were drawn from the first 160 participants of the ongoing ImmuneRACE study and from 950 to 1,500 subjects provided by 6 global collaborators. Sample metadata almost always included a de-identified subject ID, COVID-19 status, age in years and sex. The prospective study material was composed of cDNA or gDNA derived from T cells, B-cell-depleted T cells, or PBMCs. HLA class I and class II types, where available, came from metadata supplied by the sample provider rather than from assay-based typing. A freely available public database, intended as a resource for researchers studying the immune response to SARS-CoV-2, is where the repertoires were released. Points the paper makes about the study in general: Clinical and demographic metadata were provided uncurated, with the amount varying by source and participant.

The immunoSEQ Assay, a bias-controlled multiplex PCR, was used to amplify TCRbeta CDR3 regions from genomic DNA. Per the original workflow: Within the assay, amplification of reference gene primers was used to estimate how many nucleated cells each sample contained. To quantify the absolute abundance of each unique TCRbeta CDR3 rearrangement, sequence reads were collapsed and filtered. For each sample, productive Simpson clonality was calculated by taking the square root of Simpson's diversity index across productive rearrangements. TCRdb took over this immuneACCESS table, retaining in-frame rearrangements with V and J assigned. Such tables are incomplete; in checked studies, under half of the missing clones stem from an unresolved V gene, and the remainder is unexplained. The D gene and trimming were derived from the DNA, and the V and J assignments and clone size from that table. The sample records approximately 270,000 clones, 75% to 90% of which are singletons. The ten largest make up about 4% of the sample.

In the prospective study, participants were roughly 18 to 95 years old, resided in around 25 geographic areas of the United States, and were enrolled through a virtual design. In the prospective study, participants were assigned to cohorts based on the clinical history participants reported in a screening survey and a study questionnaire. Mobile phlebotomists in the prospective study collected whole blood, serum and a nasopharyngeal or oropharyngeal swab from every participant. Additional blood draws and questionnaires over an approximately 2-month period could optionally be provided by prospective study participants. Before DNA extraction, blood samples from the prospective study were shipped at room temperature or frozen. Looking up the germline V gene yields CDR1 MDHEN and CDR2 SYDVKM. The cysteine opens and the phenylalanine closes a CDR3 of 15 amino acids. The CDR3 DNA has 45 bases and is translated from base 1. Deletion took 5 bases off V and 8 bases off J, with a span of 18 bases between the germline ends.

With respect to this clone: It lacks a known antigen. No base quality values were provided; no much bigger clone lies one nucleotide off.

This clonotype was sampled from a woman aged 25 to 39 with acute COVID-19. Material for sequencing was PBMCs or T cells enriched from blood (not recorded which). The chain employs TRBV28 and TRBJ1-4, with a tentative D gene TRBD1 over 6 matching bases. The CDR3 reads as follows: CASSTRTVSGEKLFF. Read as DNA, the sequence is TGTGCCAGCAGTACCCGGACAGTGTCGGGCGAAAAACTGTTTTTT.